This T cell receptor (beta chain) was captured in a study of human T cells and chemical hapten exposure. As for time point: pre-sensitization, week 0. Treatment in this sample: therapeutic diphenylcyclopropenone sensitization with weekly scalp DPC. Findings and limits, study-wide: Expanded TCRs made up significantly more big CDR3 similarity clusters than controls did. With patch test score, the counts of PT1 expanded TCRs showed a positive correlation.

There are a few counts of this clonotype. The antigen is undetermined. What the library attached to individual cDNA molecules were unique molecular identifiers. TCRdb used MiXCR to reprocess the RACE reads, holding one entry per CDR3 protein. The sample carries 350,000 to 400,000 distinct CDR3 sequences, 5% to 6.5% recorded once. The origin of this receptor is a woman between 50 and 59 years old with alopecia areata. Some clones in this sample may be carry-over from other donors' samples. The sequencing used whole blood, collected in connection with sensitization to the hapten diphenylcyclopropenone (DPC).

CDR3 nucleotide sequence: TGTGCCAGCCTAGCGGGATACAATGAGCAGTTCTTC. Protein: CASLAGYNEQFF. This chain joins TRBV28 and TRBJ2-1; 9 bases are shared with TRBD2. Trimming cost V 8 bases and J 4 bases; bases outside gene matches: 0. Germline V gene sequence: CDR1 MDHEN, CDR2 SYDVKM. CDR3 length equals 12 residues.